These T cell receptor beta chains were read from a single sample in a study of beta chain features in type 1 diabetes. The table came from immunoSEQ multiplex PCR; TCRdb's copy has only in-frame clones and leaves some out. The table records 150,000 or so clones, approximately 9.2% of them present only once. Input material: central memory CD4+ T cells from blood. These receptors came from a man in his late teens or twenties in good health. Each CDR3 is given with its conserved first and last residue. D genes are given only for firm matches. Clone size is not always given. Where it is, it says once, few, many or a class for expanded clones.

D: TRBD1; V: TRBV7-9; J: TRBJ1-2; size: .; CDR3: CASSPQKTGGNGYTF; DNA: TGTGCCAGCAGCCCCCAAAAGACAGGGGGCAATGGCTACACCTTC
D: .; V: TRBV6-5; J: TRBJ1-1; size: .; CDR3: CASRPPVQGTEAFF; DNA: TGTGCCAGCAGACCCCCGGTTCAGGGAACTGAAGCTTTCTTT
D: .; V: TRBV27; J: TRBJ1-1; size: .; CDR3: CASRHEQGKGNTEAFF; DNA: TGTGCCAGCAGGCATGAACAGGGTAAGGGGAACACTGAAGCTTTCTTT
D: .; V: TRBV29-1; J: TRBJ1-1; size: few; CDR3: CSVGRGMNTEAFF; DNA: TGCAGCGTGGGGAGGGGAATGAACACTGAAGCTTTCTTT
D: .; V: TRBV19; J: TRBJ2-3; size: few; CDR3: CASSIKRASTDTQYF; DNA: TGTGCCAGTAGTATCAAGCGGGCTAGCACAGATACGCAGTATTTT
D: TRBD2; V: TRBV4-1; J: TRBJ2-3; size: few; CDR3: CASSRLAPDTQYF; DNA: TGCGCCAGCAGCCGACTAGCGCCAGATACGCAGTATTTT
D: .; V: TRBV5-1; J: TRBJ2-2; size: few; CDR3: CASSFLAGISGELFF; DNA: TGCGCCAGCAGCTTCCTGGCGGGGATTTCCGGGGAGCTGTTTTTT
D: .; V: TRBV18; J: TRBJ1-4; size: .; CDR3: CASSPLVLTPATNEKLFF; DNA: TGTGCCAGCTCACCCCTGGTACTCACCCCCGCAACTAATGAAAAACTGTTTTTT
D: .; V: TRBV10-3; J: TRBJ2-2; size: .; CDR3: CAINGGKDGELFF; DNA: TGTGCCATCAATGGAGGGAAGGACGGGGAGCTGTTTTTT
D: .; V: TRBV19; J: TRBJ2-2; size: .; CDR3: CASSTWGGRTGELFF; DNA: TGTGCCAGTAGTACTTGGGGGGGCCGTACCGGGGAGCTGTTTTTT
D: TRBD1; V: TRBV4-2; J: TRBJ2-1; size: .; CDR3: CASSQARDRGVGEQFF; DNA: TGTGCCAGCAGCCAAGCCAGGGACAGGGGTGTCGGTGAGCAGTTCTTC
D: .; V: TRBV27; J: TRBJ2-7; size: few; CDR3: CASSEPVTKEQYF; DNA: TGTGCCAGCAGTGAACCGGTTACCAAAGAGCAGTACTTC
D: .; V: TRBV6-5; J: TRBJ2-7; size: few; CDR3: CASSYSNREWTYEQYF; DNA: TGTGCCAGCAGTTACTCGAACAGGGAGTGGACCTACGAGCAGTACTTC
D: .; V: TRBV6-6; J: TRBJ2-1; size: few; CDR3: CASSYESGRYNEQFF; DNA: TGTGCCAGCAGTTACGAGTCAGGGAGGTACAATGAGCAGTTCTTC
D: TRBD1; V: TRBV5-1; J: TRBJ1-2; size: few; CDR3: CASTEGAEGYTF; DNA: TGCGCCAGTACAGAGGGGGCAGAAGGCTACACCTTC
D: .; V: TRBV6-5; J: TRBJ2-7; size: few; CDR3: CASSKDSFVSYEQYF; DNA: TGTGCCAGCAGCAAGGACAGCTTTGTCTCCTACGAGCAGTACTTC
D: .; V: TRBV9; J: TRBJ1-6; size: .; CDR3: CASTSPGSPLHF; DNA: TGTGCCAGCACCTCTCCCGGTTCACCCCTCCACTTT
D: .; V: TRBV5-4; J: TRBJ2-7; size: few; CDR3: CASSPRRGNSEQYF; DNA: TGTGCCAGCAGCCCGCGGAGGGGAAACTCCGAGCAGTACTTC
D: TRBD2; V: TRBV11-2; J: TRBJ2-1; size: .; CDR3: CASRMPGGGTNEQFF; DNA: TGTGCCAGCAGAATGCCTGGCGGGGGGACCAATGAGCAGTTCTTC
D: TRBD2; V: TRBV30; J: TRBJ2-1; size: .; CDR3: CAWSVASGLQGEQFF; DNA: TGTGCCTGGAGTGTAGCTAGCGGCCTACAAGGTGAGCAGTTCTTC
D: TRBD2; V: TRBV7-9; J: TRBJ2-3; size: .; CDR3: CASSTGASGGASDTQYF; DNA: TGTGCCAGCAGCACCGGGGCTAGCGGGGGGGCATCAGATACGCAGTATTTT
D: .; V: TRBV5-4; J: TRBJ2-2; size: .; CDR3: CASSLGQGANTGELFF; DNA: TGTGCCAGCAGCTTGGGGCAGGGCGCGAACACCGGGGAGCTGTTTTTT
D: TRBD1; V: TRBV9; J: TRBJ2-7; size: few; CDR3: CASSPRQGAYEQYF; DNA: TGTGCCAGCAGCCCTCGACAGGGGGCCTACGAGCAGTACTTC
D: .; V: TRBV6-5; J: TRBJ1-1; size: .; CDR3: CASSYWDLNTEAFF; DNA: TGTGCCAGCAGTTATTGGGACTTGAACACTGAAGCTTTCTTT
D: .; V: TRBV15; J: TRBJ1-4; size: .; CDR3: CATSRTPTGDNEKLFF; DNA: TGTGCCACCAGCAGAACCCCGACAGGAGATAATGAAAAACTGTTTTTT
D: .; V: TRBV14; J: TRBJ2-2; size: .; CDR3: CASSQGVWSGELFF; DNA: TGTGCCAGCAGCCAAGGAGTGTGGTCCGGGGAGCTGTTTTTT
D: .; V: TRBV28; J: TRBJ1-4; size: few; CDR3: CASSPSDGLGGEKLFF; DNA: TGTGCCAGCAGTCCATCGGACGGATTAGGGGGTGAAAAACTGTTTTTT
D: .; V: TRBV10-3; J: TRBJ2-2; size: many; CDR3: CAIRGLAANTGELFF; DNA: TGTGCCATCAGGGGGTTAGCGGCTAACACCGGGGAGCTGTTTTTT
D: TRBD1; V: TRBV11-2; J: TRBJ2-7; size: .; CDR3: CASRSPGQGVYEQYF; DNA: TGTGCCAGCAGAAGTCCGGGACAGGGAGTCTACGAGCAGTACTTC
D: .; V: TRBV7-2; J: TRBJ2-1; size: many; CDR3: CASSAQNNEQFF; DNA: TGTGCCAGCAGCGCTCAGAACAATGAGCAGTTCTTC
D: .; V: TRBV7-8; J: TRBJ2-3; size: few; CDR3: CASSPRGGNTDTQYF; DNA: TGTGCCAGCAGCCCTAGGGGCGGAAACACAGATACGCAGTATTTT
D: .; V: TRBV9; J: TRBJ2-3; size: few; CDR3: CASSVVDRGRGVTDTQYF; DNA: TGTGCCAGCAGCGTAGTTGATCGGGGTCGCGGGGTGACAGATACGCAGTATTTT
D: TRBD2; V: TRBV7-2; J: TRBJ2-2; size: few; CDR3: CASSLSPSGITGELFF; DNA: TGTGCCAGCAGCTTAAGTCCTAGCGGTATCACCGGGGAGCTGTTTTTT
D: .; V: TRBV11-3; J: TRBJ2-1; size: .; CDR3: CASSEDLNEQFF; DNA: TGTGCCAGCAGCGAGGACTTGAATGAGCAGTTCTTC
D: TRBD1; V: TRBV6-6; J: TRBJ2-7; size: .; CDR3: CASLPSGQGAYEQYF; DNA: TGTGCCAGCCTTCCGAGCGGACAGGGAGCCTACGAGCAGTACTTC
D: .; V: TRBV6-1; J: TRBJ1-2; size: few; CDR3: CASSLEGDGNYGYTF; DNA: TGTGCCAGCAGTCTCGAGGGAGACGGGAACTATGGCTACACCTTC
D: TRBD2; V: TRBV6-1; J: TRBJ2-3; size: .; CDR3: CASRRNSGGTDTQYF; DNA: TGTGCCAGCAGAAGGAATAGCGGGGGCACAGATACGCAGTATTTT
D: TRBD1; V: TRBV6-6; J: TRBJ1-4; size: few; CDR3: CASSPMGGTGEKLFF; DNA: TGTGCCAGCAGCCCTATGGGGGGGACAGGTGAAAAACTGTTTTTT
D: TRBD1; V: TRBV18; J: TRBJ1-2; size: .; CDR3: CASSPTGDGYTF; DNA: TGTGCCAGCTCACCAACAGGGGATGGCTACACCTTC
D: TRBD1; V: TRBV5-5; J: TRBJ1-2; size: few; CDR3: CASSPWDRDGYTF; DNA: TGTGCCAGCAGTCCGTGGGACAGGGACGGCTACACCTTC
D: .; V: TRBV28; J: TRBJ2-1; size: few; CDR3: CASSGGGRSNEQFF; DNA: TGTGCCAGCAGTGGGGGGGGGCGGAGTAATGAGCAGTTCTTC
D: .; V: TRBV4-1; J: TRBJ2-5; size: few; CDR3: CASRSLKGETQYF; DNA: TGCGCCAGCCGCAGCCTGAAGGGGGAGACCCAGTACTTC
D: .; V: TRBV18; J: TRBJ2-1; size: few; CDR3: CASSRDQGRAYNEQFF; DNA: TGTGCCAGCTCACGAGATCAGGGGAGGGCCTACAATGAGCAGTTCTTC
D: .; V: TRBV7-9; J: TRBJ2-1; size: .; CDR3: CAFPGGQTYNEQFF; DNA: TGTGCCTTCCCGGGGGGCCAAACCTACAATGAGCAGTTCTTC
D: .; V: TRBV6-5; J: TRBJ2-7; size: .; CDR3: CASSYSLAAYEQYF; DNA: TGTGCCAGCAGTTACTCCCTGGCCGCCTACGAGCAGTACTTC